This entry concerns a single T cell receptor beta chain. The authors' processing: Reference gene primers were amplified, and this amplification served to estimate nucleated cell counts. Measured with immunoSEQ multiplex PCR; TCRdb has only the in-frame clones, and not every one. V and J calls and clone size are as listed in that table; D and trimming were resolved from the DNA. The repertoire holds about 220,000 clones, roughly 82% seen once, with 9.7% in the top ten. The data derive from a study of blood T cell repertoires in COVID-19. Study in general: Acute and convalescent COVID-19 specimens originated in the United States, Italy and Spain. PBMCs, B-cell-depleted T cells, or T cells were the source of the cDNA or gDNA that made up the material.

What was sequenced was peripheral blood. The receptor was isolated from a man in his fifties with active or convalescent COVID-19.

CDR3 DNA sequence: TGTGCCAGCGGGACAGCGACAGATACGCAGTATTTT. Its translation: CASGTATDTQYF. The chain is built from TRBV10-3 and TRBJ2-3, with TRBD1 as a possible D gene (7 bases). This CDR3 is 12 amino acids long. V shed 10 bases and J shed 3 bases, with 11 bases lying between them. CDR1 and CDR2 from the germline V gene are ENHRY and SYGVKD.